This is a list of T cell receptor beta chains from one sample in a study of early T cells in non-severe SARS-CoV-2 infection. TCRdb used MiXCR to reprocess the 5' RACE reads, holding one entry per CDR3 protein. The sample lists 70,000 to 90,000 distinct CDR3 sequences, around 16% seen once, with around 12% in the top ten. The sample consisted of whole blood. Receptors originate from an adult who was a healthcare worker with PCR-confirmed SARS-CoV-2 infection or an uninfected control (not recorded which). Both conserved end residues are part of each CDR3. The D gene is left open where the match is weak. Expanded clones get a size class; other rows say once, few or many, or leave the size out.

TRBV12-3/TRBV12-4	TRBJ2-5	.	15	few	CASSLLGGYEETQYF	TGTGCCAGCAGTTTGTTGGGGGGCTACGAAGAGACCCAGTACTTC
TRBV6-4	TRBJ2-3	.	13	.	CASSDGNTDTQYF	TGTGCCAGCAGTGACGGGAACACAGATACGCAGTATTTT
TRBV7-3	TRBJ2-3	TRBD1	16	few	CASSLRGRSFTDTQYF	TGTGCCAGCAGCCTCAGGGGGCGCTCGTTTACAGATACGCAGTATTTT
TRBV6-5	TRBJ2-7	.	14	few	CASSYTPLGHEQYF	TGTGCCAGCAGTTACACCCCTTTGGGCCACGAGCAGTACTTC
TRBV20-1	TRBJ1-1	.	11	few	CSAKGNTEAFF	TGCAGTGCTAAGGGTAACACTGAAGCTTTCTTT
TRBV19	TRBJ2-1	.	13	.	CASSIFGANEQFF	TGTGCCAGTAGTATCTTTGGGGCCAATGAGCAGTTCTTC
TRBV3-1	TRBJ1-2	.	16	few	CASSQDLWGFDYGYTF	TGTGCCAGCAGCCAAGATCTTTGGGGGTTCGACTATGGCTACACCTTC
TRBV11-3	TRBJ2-1	.	13	few	CASSLRGHNEQFF	TGTGCCAGCAGCTTAAGGGGCCACAATGAGCAGTTCTTC
TRBV6-1	TRBJ2-5	TRBD1	15	few	CASLKGDSKQETQYF	TGTGCCAGCCTTAAAGGGGACAGTAAGCAAGAGACCCAGTACTTC
TRBV19	TRBJ2-2	.	12	.	CASSIDTGELFF	TGTGCCAGTAGTATCGACACCGGGGAGCTGTTTTTT
TRBV5-1	TRBJ2-3	TRBD2	18	.	CASSLRLAGVSLTDTQYF	TGCGCCAGCAGCTTGCGGCTAGCGGGAGTTTCTTTGACAGATACGCAGTATTTT
TRBV6-1	TRBJ1-6	.	13	.	CASGEWDNSPLHF	TGTGCCAGCGGAGAGTGGGATAATTCACCCCTCCACTTT
TRBV29-1	TRBJ2-5	TRBD2	14	few	CSVDSGVAGETQYF	TGCAGCGTTGACTCCGGAGTAGCGGGGGAGACCCAGTACTTC
TRBV7-2	TRBJ2-7	TRBD2	16	.	CASSSLGAGEGYEQYF	TGTGCCAGCAGCTCTTTAGGCGCGGGAGAAGGGTACGAGCAGTACTTC
TRBV7-9	TRBJ2-1	TRBD1	16	.	CASSFLPGQGLNEQFF	TGTGCCAGCAGCTTTTTACCGGGACAGGGCCTCAATGAGCAGTTCTTC
TRBV18	TRBJ2-1	.	13	few	CASSPLEGVEQFF	TGTGCCAGCTCACCTCTTGAAGGGGTTGAGCAGTTCTTC
TRBV24-1	TRBJ2-4	TRBD1	15	many	CATSDGQGPKNIQYF	TGTGCCACCAGTGACGGACAGGGCCCCAAAAACATTCAGTACTTC
TRBV20-1	TRBJ2-2	.	12	.	CSARANTGELFF	TGCAGTGCTAGAGCGAACACCGGGGAGCTGTTTTTT
TRBV9	TRBJ2-7	.	12	few	CASSGQSYEQYF	TGTGCCAGCAGCGGACAGTCCTACGAGCAGTACTTC
TRBV18	TRBJ2-4	TRBD2	18	few	CASSPPIRAGRAKNIQYF	TGTGCCAGCTCACCACCGATAAGGGCCGGGAGGGCCAAAAACATTCAGTACTTC
TRBV3-1	TRBJ2-6	.	18	few	CASSQETLGVSGANVLTF	TGTGCCAGCAGCCAAGAAACCCTAGGAGTGTCCGGGGCCAACGTCCTGACTTTC
TRBV4-2	TRBJ2-5	TRBD1	14	.	CASSQGQGEETQYF	TGTGCCAGCAGCCAAGGACAGGGGGAAGAGACCCAGTACTTC
TRBV7-6	TRBJ1-2	.	14	.	CASSLFESSYGYTF	TGTGCCAGCAGCTTATTCGAGTCTTCCTATGGCTACACCTTC
TRBV11-2	TRBJ2-5	.	14	.	CASSWGGTEETQYF	TGTGCCAGCAGCTGGGGGGGGACAGAAGAGACCCAGTACTTC
TRBV7-9	TRBJ2-1	TRBD2	16	many	CASSPRLAGGHNEQFF	TGTGCCAGCAGCCCGAGACTAGCGGGAGGGCACAATGAGCAGTTCTTC
TRBV6-5	TRBJ2-5	TRBD1	14	few	CASRGQGASETQYF	TGTGCCAGCAGGGGACAGGGGGCGAGTGAGACCCAGTACTTC
TRBV3-1	TRBJ1-2	.	14	few	CASSQGAGTYGYTF	TGTGCCAGCAGCCAAGGGGCAGGGACCTATGGCTACACCTTC
TRBV14	TRBJ2-7	.	12	.	CASSQGSYEQYF	TGTGCCAGCAGCCAAGGATCCTACGAGCAGTACTTC
TRBV12-5	TRBJ1-1	TRBD1	15	few	CASGPGTGMNTEAFF	TGTGCTAGTGGTCCCGGGACAGGGATGAACACTGAAGCTTTCTTT
TRBV20-1	TRBJ2-3	TRBD2	12	.	CSAYESGVTQYF	TGCAGTGCTTACGAGAGCGGGGTGACGCAGTATTTT
TRBV12-3/TRBV12-4	TRBJ2-5	.	14	many	CASSPDTNQETQYF	TGTGCCAGCAGTCCCGACACCAACCAAGAGACCCAGTACTTC